This T cell receptor (beta chain) was recorded in a study of Graves' ophthalmopathy and Graves' hyperthyroidism. Across the whole study: Samples of peripheral blood were obtained at initial diagnosis, prior to treatment of any kind.

TCR beta CDR3 regions were amplified from RNA transcripts. Amplification began with first-round RT-PCR using HTBI primers, then second-round multiplex PCR was performed. TCRdb re-analysed the multiplex PCR reads in MiXCR, keeping a single row per CDR3 protein. Found here are about 700,000 distinct CDR3 sequences, approximately 40% of them singletons; the top ten hold 40% to 45%. Of note for this clonotype: Its specificity is unknown.

Ophthalmopathy donors showed moderate-to-severe activity, CAS ≥3, NOSPECS ≥4 and a duration under 3 months. Diagnoses were established from clinical symptoms, serum thyroxine, TRAb, thyroid ultrasound and orbital computed tomography. Per the germline V gene, CDR1 is SEHNR and CDR2 is FQNEAQ (reference sequence). V lost 4 bases, J lost 4 bases, and 14 bases lay in between. This CDR3 has 14 amino acids. Whole-study results and caveats: In predicting ophthalmopathy progression, the model reached about 71% sensitivity and around 72% specificity.

Source material: peripheral blood. This receptor was taken from an adult man with Graves' ophthalmopathy. The chain employs TRBV7-9 and TRBJ2-7; D is unresolved. The CDR3 DNA reads as TGTGCCAGCAGCTCGGCAGGCGGCATATACGAGCAGTACTTC. The encoded protein is CASSSAGGIYEQYF.